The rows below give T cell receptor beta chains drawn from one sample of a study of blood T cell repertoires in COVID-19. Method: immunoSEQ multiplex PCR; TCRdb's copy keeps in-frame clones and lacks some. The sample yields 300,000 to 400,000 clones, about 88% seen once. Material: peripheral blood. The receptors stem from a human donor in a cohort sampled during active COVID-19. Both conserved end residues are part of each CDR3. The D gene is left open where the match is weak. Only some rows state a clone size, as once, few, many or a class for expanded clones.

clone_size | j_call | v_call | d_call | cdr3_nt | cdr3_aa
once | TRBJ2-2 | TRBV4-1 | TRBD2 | TGCGCCAGCAGCCAAGATCCGGCTAGCGGGAGACCCGGGGAGCTGTTTTTT | CASSQDPASGRPGELFF
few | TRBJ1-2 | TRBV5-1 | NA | TGCGCCAGCAGCTTGGTGGCAACCAATAACTATGGCTACACCTTC | CASSLVATNNYGYTF
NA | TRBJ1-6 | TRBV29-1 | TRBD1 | TGCAGCGTAAGGACAGGTCGAAATTCACCCCTCCACTTT | CSVRTGRNSPLHF
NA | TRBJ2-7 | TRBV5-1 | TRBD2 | TGCGCCAGCAGCTTAACATTCCAATCCCTAGCGGGTAGTTCCTACGAGCAGTACTTC | CASSLTFQSLAGSSYEQYF
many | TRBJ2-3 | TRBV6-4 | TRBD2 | TGTGCCAGCAGAAGCGGACTAGCGGGGGGTCCCACAGATACGCAGTATTTT | CASRSGLAGGPTDTQYF
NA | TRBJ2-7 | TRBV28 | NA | TGTGCCAGCAGTTTATCGGGGCCACTAGCTGACGAGCAGTACTTC | CASSLSGPLADEQYF
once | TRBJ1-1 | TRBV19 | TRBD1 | TGTGCCAGTAGTAAACCGACAGGGGTAGTTGAAGCTTTCTTT | CASSKPTGVVEAFF
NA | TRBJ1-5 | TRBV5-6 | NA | TGTGCCAGCAGCAGACAGAATAGCAATCAGCCCCAGCATTTT | CASSRQNSNQPQHF
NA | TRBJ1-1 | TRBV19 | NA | TGTGCCAGTAGTATGGGGCGGTTCGGGAACACTGAAGCTTTCTTT | CASSMGRFGNTEAFF
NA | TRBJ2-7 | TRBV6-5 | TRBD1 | TGTGCCAGCACCCGGACAGGGAGCTACGAGCAGTACTTC | CASTRTGSYEQYF
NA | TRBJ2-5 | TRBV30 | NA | TGTGCCTGGAGAGACATTCAAGAGACCCAGTACTTC | CAWRDIQETQYF
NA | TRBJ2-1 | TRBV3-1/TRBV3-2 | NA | TGTGCCAGCAGCCATCCATACCGGGAAGACAACAATGAGCAGTTCTTC | CASSHPYREDNNEQFF
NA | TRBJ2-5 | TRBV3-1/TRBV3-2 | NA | TGTGCCAGCAGCTCGCAGTCCAGAGAGACCCAGTACTTC | CASSSQSRETQYF
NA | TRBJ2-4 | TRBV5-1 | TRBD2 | TGCGCCAGCAGCAGCCTAGCGGGAGAAAACATTCAGTACTTC | CASSSLAGENIQYF
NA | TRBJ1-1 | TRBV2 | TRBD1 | TGTGCCAGCAGTTGGGACAGAAGGGACACTGAAGCTTTCTTT | CASSWDRRDTEAFF
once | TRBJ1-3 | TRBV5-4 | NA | TGTGCCAGCAGCTTGGAATTCGGGGGAAGCTCTGGAAACACCATATATTTT | CASSLEFGGSSGNTIYF